These 7 T cell receptor beta chains were all obtained from the same sample, sequenced in a study of blood T cell repertoires in COVID-19. Repertoires were generated with immunoSEQ multiplex PCR, while TCRdb's copy carries only in-frame clones and drops some. The sample yields 200,000 to 300,000 clones, approximately 82% seen once. Input material: peripheral blood. These receptors were obtained from a man aged 40-50 years who had recovered from COVID-19.

The V call is TRBV3-1 (or the pseudogene TRBV3-2), the J call TRBJ2-2; 9 bases agree with TRBD1. V was pared by 0 bases and J by 4 bases, with 9 bases of the junction left unmatched. Per germline, CDR1 LGHDT and CDR2 YNNKEL (reference sequence). The CDR3 sequence is 18 residues long. This chain's CDR3 is CASSQDTQWGQGTGELFF. CDR3 sequence (DNA): TGTGCCAGCAGCCAAGATACCCAATGGGGACAGGGCACCGGGGAGCTGTTTTTT.

This clone was picked up one time. The chain employs TRBV7-8 and TRBJ1-1; D remains ambiguous. The V gene's germline CDR1 is SGHVS and CDR2 FQNEAQ. The ends were cut back, 7 bases at V and 1 base at J, with 16 bases in the middle. This CDR3 region has 15 residues. CDR3: CASTLGRIKNTEAFF. As DNA, the CDR3 is TGTGCCAGCACCCTCGGGAGGATAAAGAACACTGAAGCTTTCTTT.

The chain is built from TRBV27 and TRBJ2-7; possibly TRBD1 for D (5 bases). This CDR3 is built from 15 residues. With 4 bases removed from V and 9 bases from J, the gap between germline ends came to 22 bases. In germline, CDR1 is MNHEY, CDR2 SMNVEV (reference sequence). The CDR3 protein is CASSSRVDSPKGQYF. The CDR3 DNA reads as TGTGCCAGCAGTTCTCGAGTCGACAGTCCGAAAGGGCAGTACTTC.

In nucleotides, the CDR3 is TGCGCCAGCAGCTTGGATTTGACAGGGAACACCGGGGAGCTGTTTTTT. Its translation: CASSLDLTGNTGELFF. J is TRBJ2-2 and V is TRBV5-1; a weak D match, TRBD1 (6 bases). The CDR3 consists of 16 residues. Germline V gene data show CDR1 as SGHRS and CDR2 as YFSETQ. V was cut by 0 bases and J by 1 base, with 10 bases left in between. The variable domain in full, completed from reference TRBV5-1 and TRBJ2-2, reads KAGVTQTPRYLIKTRGQQVTLSCSPISGHRSVSWYQQTPGQGLQFLFEYFSETQRNKGNFPGRFSGRQFSNSRSEMNVSTLELGDSALYLCASSLDLTGNTGELFFGEGSRLTVL.

This chain uses TRBV6-6 with TRBJ1-2; no firm D call. Germline assignment: CDR1 MNHNY and CDR2 SVGAGI (reference sequence). Trimming removed 2 bases from V and 6 bases from J, with 13 bases in between. The CDR3 has 14 residues. CDR3 residues: CASSYRGRENGYTF. As DNA, the CDR3 is TGTGCCAGCAGTTACCGGGGAAGAGAAAATGGCTACACCTTC.

V usage is TRBV9 and J usage is TRBJ2-1; no reliable D call. Germline-derived CDR1 and CDR2 are SGDLS and YYNGEE. The CDR3 runs 16 residues. Trimming cost V 4 bases and J 0 bases, with 14 bases left between them. The CDR3: CASSPPPPSSYNEQFF. The CDR3 nucleotides read TGTGCCAGCAGCCCCCCACCCCCGAGCTCCTACAATGAGCAGTTCTTC.

This clone showed up just a few times. This sample also contains other DNA sequences that code for the same CDR3. This chain links TRBV2 with TRBJ1-2, with 8 positions matching TRBD1. V gave up 7 bases and J gave up 0 bases; unmatched junction bases: 1. This CDR3 has 13 residues. CDR1 and CDR2 from the germline V gene are SNHLY and FYNNEI. Here the CDR3 reads CASTGGANYGYTF. The CDR3, as DNA: TGTGCCAGCACAGGGGGCGCTAACTATGGCTACACCTTC.